One and the same sample provided the 4 T cell receptor beta chains below, sequenced in a study of response to subunit inactivated influenza vaccine. TCRdb analysed the RT-PCR reads with MiXCR anew, one entry per CDR3 protein. Of about 540,000 distinct CDR3 sequences listed, under 25% are singletons. This same sample was also taken into another study, of T cells expressing NK-cell markers. From that report: What made the TCR beta cDNA was 5'RACE template switching with UMIs.

Sequences were derived from CD4+ T cells sorted from PBMCs, sampled about 11 days after vaccination. The origin of the receptors is a man aged 50-60 years who received an inactivated influenza vaccine.

This chain uses TRBV24-1 with TRBJ1-2; D is unresolved. The CDR3 covers 14 residues. Germline CDR1 is KGHDR and CDR2 is SFDVKD. V gave up 1 base and J gave up 9 bases, with 14 bases separating them. The CDR3: CATSDLVKMLSYTF. The CDR3 DNA reads TGTGCCACCAGTGATTTAGTGAAAATGTTGAGCTACACCTTC.

This clonotype was observed a handful of times. J is TRBJ2-2 and V is TRBV6-1; D gene uncertain. The CDR3 extends over 15 amino acids. The germline V gene encodes CDR1 MNHNS and CDR2 SASEGT. Trimming took off 6 bases at V and 0 bases at J, with 11 bases between the two ends. The CDR3 nucleotides read TGTGCCAGCAGCACCGCACGCCCGAACACCGGGGAGCTGTTTTTT. It encodes CASSTARPNTGELFF.

This sequence joins TRBV4-1 and TRBJ1-6; 9 bases agree with TRBD1. This CDR3 is 18 amino acids long. Losses at the gene ends were 1 base for V and 4 bases for J; bases not matched to a gene: 8. Per germline, CDR1 MGHRA and CDR2 YSYEKL. CDR3 sequence (DNA): TGCGCCAGCAGCCAAGCTCGCCGCGGGACAGGGTATAATTCACCCCTCCACTTT. The encoded protein is CASSQARRGTGYNSPLHF.

This clonotype was counted only a few times. The V gene is TRBV9, the J gene TRBJ2-5; D perhaps matches TRBD1 (6 bases). There are 15 residues in the CDR3. V shed 0 bases and J shed 5 bases, with 14 bases lying between them. CDR1 is SGDLS and CDR2 is YYNGEE in the germline V gene. The CDR3 DNA follows: TGTGCCAGCAGCGTAGAGGGACAAATAAGGGAGACCCAGTACTTC. It codes for CASSVEGQIRETQYF.